The T cell receptor (beta chain) described here comes from a study of OX40 agonist ivuxolimab in advanced cancers. Background on the study: Patients treated during dose escalation were battling hepatocellular carcinoma, melanoma, renal cell or head and neck cancer. Study-level findings and limits: At 0.1 to 3.0 mg/kg and by week 6, clonal expansion occurred in CD4+ and CD8+ blood T cells. The investigators did not determine what antigen specificity the expanded peripheral T cells had.

By its share, this clone is medium-sized. Its antigen is not identified. Per germline, CDR1 SGHVS and CDR2 FQNEAQ. Trimming pared 5 bases from V and 5 bases from J, leaving 19 bases between. CDR3 size: 15 residues. Autoimmune disease history or systemic immunosuppression excluded patients. Profiled with immunoSEQ multiplex PCR; TCRdb holds only in-frame clones, not every one. The sample includes about 50,000 clones, around 90% of them seen just once. The sample was CD4+ or CD8+ T cells sorted from blood, taken in a trial of the OX40 agonist ivuxolimab. J is TRBJ2-7 and V is TRBV7-8; weak D call: TRBD1 (6 bases). The receptor was isolated from an adult with an advanced solid tumor such as melanoma, head and neck, liver or kidney cancer. The CDR3 spells CASSPGAGVTDEQYF. The CDR3 nucleotides read TGTGCCAGCAGCCCCGGGGCAGGGGTGACGGACGAGCAGTACTTC.